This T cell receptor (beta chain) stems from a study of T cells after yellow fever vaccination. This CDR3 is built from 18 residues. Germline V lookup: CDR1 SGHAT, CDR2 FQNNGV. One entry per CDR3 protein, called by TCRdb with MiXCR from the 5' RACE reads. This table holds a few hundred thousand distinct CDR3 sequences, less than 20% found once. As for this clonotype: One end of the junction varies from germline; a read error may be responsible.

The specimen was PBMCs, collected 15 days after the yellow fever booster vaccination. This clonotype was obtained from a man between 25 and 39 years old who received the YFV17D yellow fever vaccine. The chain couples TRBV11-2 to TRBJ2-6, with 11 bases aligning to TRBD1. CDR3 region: CASSLRDRGVSGANALTF. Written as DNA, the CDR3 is TGTGCCAGCAGCCTTCGGGACAGGGGGGTCTCTGGGGCCAACGCCCTGACTTTC.